The present T cell receptor (beta chain) was sequenced within a study of blood T cell repertoires in COVID-19 (dated by TCRdb to 2020 to 2021). At the level of the whole study: The collaborator samples originated in the United States, Italy and Spain and spanned the acute and convalescent phases of COVID-19. The material from the prospective study consisted of cDNA or gDNA derived from T cells, B-cell-depleted T cells, or PBMCs. The dataset comprised deeply sampled blood TCRbeta repertoires from subjects exposed to, actively infected with, or recovered from COVID-19. The repertoires were released in a freely available public database intended as a resource for research on the immune response to SARS-CoV-2. Samples were obtained from the ongoing ImmuneRACE study (first 160 participants) and from some 1,300 subjects provided by 6 global collaborators. Nearly every sample came with metadata listing a de-identified subject ID, COVID-19 status, age in years and sex. Where available, HLA class I and class II types were obtained from metadata supplied by the sample provider rather than from assay-based typing. Study-wide findings and limitations: Clinical and demographic metadata were provided uncurated, with the amount varying by source and participant.

TCRbeta CDR3 regions were amplified from genomic DNA by means of the immunoSEQ Assay, a bias-controlled multiplex PCR. The source study handled its data this way. Nucleated cell counts per sample were estimated from amplification of reference gene primers within the assay. Sequence reads were collapsed and filtered to measure the absolute abundance of every unique TCRbeta CDR3 rearrangement. For each sample, productive Simpson clonality was calculated by taking the square root of Simpson's diversity index across productive rearrangements. TCRdb took over this immuneACCESS table, retaining in-frame rearrangements with V and J assigned. Such tables are incomplete; in checked studies, under half of the missing clones stem from an unresolved V gene, and the remainder is unexplained. That table is the source of V, J and clone size, and D and trimming were worked out from the DNA. The sample contains about 500,000 clones, roughly nine tenths of them found a single time. 0.9% of the sample lies in the top ten.

The germline V end is reduced by 2 bases and the J end by 6 bases; junction bases left unmatched: 8. The germline V gene (reference sequence) provides CDR1 SEHNR and CDR2 FQNEAQ. The CDR3, cysteine through phenylalanine, is 16 amino acids long. Of the read, only the CDR3 DNA is kept; its 48 bases are in frame from base 1. One collaborating source in Seattle enrolled patients during active infection and followed them longitudinally through the course of disease. Collaborating institutions collected whole blood in K2EDTA tubes following their own protocols. For TCRbeta analysis, collaborators shipped samples in one of three forms: frozen whole blood, isolated PBMCs, or DNA extracted from either of those sample types. Worth noting for this clone: Its specific antigen is unknown. No base quality information exists; no much larger clone differs at one position.

The chain joins TRBV7-9 to TRBJ2-2; 8 middle bases align to TRBD2. The specimen was peripheral blood. The TCR comes from a man aged 18-30 years with COVID-19, enrolled during active disease. The DNA sequence is TGTGCCAGCAGCTTACGTAGGACTAGCTCTGCCGGGGAGCTGTTTTTT. It translates as CASSLRRTSSAGELFF.